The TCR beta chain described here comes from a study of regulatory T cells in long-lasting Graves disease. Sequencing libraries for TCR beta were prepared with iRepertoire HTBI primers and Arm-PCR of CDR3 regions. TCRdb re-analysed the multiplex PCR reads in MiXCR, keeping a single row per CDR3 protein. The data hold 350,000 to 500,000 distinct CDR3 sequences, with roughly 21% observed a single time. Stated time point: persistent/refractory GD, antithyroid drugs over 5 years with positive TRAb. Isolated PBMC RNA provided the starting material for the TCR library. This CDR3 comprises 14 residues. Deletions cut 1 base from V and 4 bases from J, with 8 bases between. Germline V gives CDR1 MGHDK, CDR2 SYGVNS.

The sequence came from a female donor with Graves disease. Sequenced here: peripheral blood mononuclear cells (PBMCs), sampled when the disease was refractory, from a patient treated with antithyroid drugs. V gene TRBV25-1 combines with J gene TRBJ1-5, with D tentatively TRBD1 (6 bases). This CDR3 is CASSELGQNQPQHF. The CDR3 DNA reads TGTGCCAGCAGTGAATTAGGACAGAATCAGCCCCAGCATTTT.